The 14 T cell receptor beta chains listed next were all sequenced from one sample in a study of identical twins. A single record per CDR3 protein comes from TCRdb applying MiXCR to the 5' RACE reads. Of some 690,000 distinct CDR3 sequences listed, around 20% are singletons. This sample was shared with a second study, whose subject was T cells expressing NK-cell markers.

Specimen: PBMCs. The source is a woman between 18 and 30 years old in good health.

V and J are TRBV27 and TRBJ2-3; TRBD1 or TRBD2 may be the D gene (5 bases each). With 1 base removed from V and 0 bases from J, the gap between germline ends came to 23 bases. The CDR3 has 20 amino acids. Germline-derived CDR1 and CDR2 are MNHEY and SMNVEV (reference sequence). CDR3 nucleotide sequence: TGTGCCAGCAGTTTATGGGCAGGGCGGGCGATCCCGGTTAGCACAGATACGCAGTATTTT. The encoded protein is CASSLWAGRAIPVSTDTQYF.

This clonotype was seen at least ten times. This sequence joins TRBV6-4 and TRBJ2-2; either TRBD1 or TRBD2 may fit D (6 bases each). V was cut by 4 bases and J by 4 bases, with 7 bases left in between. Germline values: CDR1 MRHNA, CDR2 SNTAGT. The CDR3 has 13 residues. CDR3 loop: CASSGGATGELFF. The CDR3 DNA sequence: TGTGCCAGCAGTGGGGGGGCCACCGGGGAGCTGTTTTTT.

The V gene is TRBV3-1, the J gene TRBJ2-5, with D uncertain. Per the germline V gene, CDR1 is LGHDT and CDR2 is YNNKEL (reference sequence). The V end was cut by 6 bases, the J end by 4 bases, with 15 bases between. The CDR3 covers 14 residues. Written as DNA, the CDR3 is TGTGCCAGCAGACAAAGAGGTGGACGAGAGACCCAGTACTTC. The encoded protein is CASRQRGGRETQYF.

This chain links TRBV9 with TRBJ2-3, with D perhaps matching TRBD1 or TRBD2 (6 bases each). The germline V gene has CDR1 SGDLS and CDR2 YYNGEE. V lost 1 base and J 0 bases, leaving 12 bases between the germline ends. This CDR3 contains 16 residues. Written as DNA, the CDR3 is TGTGCCAGCAGCGTAAAAGGGGGGTTTAGCACAGATACGCAGTATTTT. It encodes CASSVKGGFSTDTQYF.

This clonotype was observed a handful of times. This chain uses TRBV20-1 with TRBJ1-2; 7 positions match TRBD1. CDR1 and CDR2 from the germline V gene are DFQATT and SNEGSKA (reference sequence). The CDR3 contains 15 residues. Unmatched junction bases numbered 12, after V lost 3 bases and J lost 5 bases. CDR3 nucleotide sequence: TGCAGTGCTAGGGTCCCGACAGGGACCCCGTATGGCTACACCTTC. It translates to CSARVPTGTPYGYTF.

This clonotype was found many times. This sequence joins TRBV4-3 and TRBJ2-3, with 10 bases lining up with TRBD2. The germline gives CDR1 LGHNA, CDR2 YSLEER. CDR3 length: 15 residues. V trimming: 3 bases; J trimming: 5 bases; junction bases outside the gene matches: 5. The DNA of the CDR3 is TGCGCCAGCAGCCAGCTAGCGGGAGTCGGAGATACGCAGTATTTT. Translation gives CASSQLAGVGDTQYF.

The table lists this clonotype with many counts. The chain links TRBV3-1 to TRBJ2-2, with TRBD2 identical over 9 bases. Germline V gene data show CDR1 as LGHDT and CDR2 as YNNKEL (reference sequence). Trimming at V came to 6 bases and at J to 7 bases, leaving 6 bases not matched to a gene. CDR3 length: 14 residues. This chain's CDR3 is CASSPGLAGGELFF. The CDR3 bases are TGTGCCAGCAGTCCGGGACTAGCCGGCGGGGAGCTGTTTTTT. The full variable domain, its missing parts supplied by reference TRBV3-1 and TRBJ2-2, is DTAVSQTPKYLVTQMGNDKSIKCEQNLGHDTMYWYKQDSKKFLKIMFSYNNKELIINETVPNRFSPKSPDKAHLNLHINSLELGDSAVYFCASSPGLAGGELFFGEGSRLTVL.

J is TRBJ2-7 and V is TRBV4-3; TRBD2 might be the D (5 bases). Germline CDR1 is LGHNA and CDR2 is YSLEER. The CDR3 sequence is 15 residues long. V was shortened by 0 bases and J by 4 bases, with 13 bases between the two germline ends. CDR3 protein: CASSQEVGRAYEQYF. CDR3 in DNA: TGCGCCAGCAGCCAAGAGGTAGGGAGAGCGTACGAGCAGTACTTC.

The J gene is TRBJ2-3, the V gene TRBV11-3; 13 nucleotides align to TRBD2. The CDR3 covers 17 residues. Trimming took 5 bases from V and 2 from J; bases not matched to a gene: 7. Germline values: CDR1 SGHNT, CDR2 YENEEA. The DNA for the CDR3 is TGTGCCAGCAGCGTGGGACTAGCGGGGCCCGTCACAGATACGCAGTATTTT. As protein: CASSVGLAGPVTDTQYF.

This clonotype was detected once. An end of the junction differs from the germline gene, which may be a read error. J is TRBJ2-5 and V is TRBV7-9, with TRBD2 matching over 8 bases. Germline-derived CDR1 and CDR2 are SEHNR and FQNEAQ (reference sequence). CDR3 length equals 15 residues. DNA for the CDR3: TGTGCCAGCAGCCGACCTCCGGGACTAGAAGAAACCCAGTACTTC. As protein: CASSRPPGLEETQYF. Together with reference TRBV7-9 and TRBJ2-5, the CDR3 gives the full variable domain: DTGVSQNPRHKITKRGQNVTFRCDPISEHNRLYWYRQTLGQGPEFLTYFQNEAQLEKSRLLSDRFSAERPKGSFSTLEIQRTEQGDSAMYLCASSRPPGLEETQYFGPGTRLLVL.

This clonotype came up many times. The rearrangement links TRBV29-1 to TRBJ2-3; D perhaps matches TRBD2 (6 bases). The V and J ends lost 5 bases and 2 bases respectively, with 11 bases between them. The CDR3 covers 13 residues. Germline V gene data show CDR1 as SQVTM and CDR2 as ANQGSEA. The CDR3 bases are TGCAGCGTTTATAGCGGCTCCACAGATACGCAGTATTTT. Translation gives CSVYSGSTDTQYF.

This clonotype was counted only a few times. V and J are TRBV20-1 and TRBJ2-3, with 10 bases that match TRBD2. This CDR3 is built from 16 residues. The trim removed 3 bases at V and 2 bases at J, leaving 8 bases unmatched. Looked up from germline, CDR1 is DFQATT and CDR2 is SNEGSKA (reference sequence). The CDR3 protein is CSASTIAGGNTDTQYF. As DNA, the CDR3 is TGCAGTGCTAGTACTATAGCGGGGGGTAACACAGATACGCAGTATTTT.

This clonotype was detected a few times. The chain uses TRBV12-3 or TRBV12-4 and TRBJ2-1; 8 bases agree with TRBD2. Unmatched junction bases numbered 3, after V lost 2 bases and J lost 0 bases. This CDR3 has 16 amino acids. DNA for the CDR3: TGTGCCAGCAGTTTAACGGGGGGGGGCTCCTACAATGAGCAGTTCTTC. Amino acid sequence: CASSLTGGGSYNEQFF.

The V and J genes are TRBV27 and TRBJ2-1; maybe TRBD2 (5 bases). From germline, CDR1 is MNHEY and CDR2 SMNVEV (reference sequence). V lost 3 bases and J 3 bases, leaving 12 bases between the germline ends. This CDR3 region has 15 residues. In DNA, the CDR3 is TGTGCCAGCAGTTTCGAGGGAACCTACTACAATGAGCAGTTCTTC. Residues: CASSFEGTYYNEQFF.